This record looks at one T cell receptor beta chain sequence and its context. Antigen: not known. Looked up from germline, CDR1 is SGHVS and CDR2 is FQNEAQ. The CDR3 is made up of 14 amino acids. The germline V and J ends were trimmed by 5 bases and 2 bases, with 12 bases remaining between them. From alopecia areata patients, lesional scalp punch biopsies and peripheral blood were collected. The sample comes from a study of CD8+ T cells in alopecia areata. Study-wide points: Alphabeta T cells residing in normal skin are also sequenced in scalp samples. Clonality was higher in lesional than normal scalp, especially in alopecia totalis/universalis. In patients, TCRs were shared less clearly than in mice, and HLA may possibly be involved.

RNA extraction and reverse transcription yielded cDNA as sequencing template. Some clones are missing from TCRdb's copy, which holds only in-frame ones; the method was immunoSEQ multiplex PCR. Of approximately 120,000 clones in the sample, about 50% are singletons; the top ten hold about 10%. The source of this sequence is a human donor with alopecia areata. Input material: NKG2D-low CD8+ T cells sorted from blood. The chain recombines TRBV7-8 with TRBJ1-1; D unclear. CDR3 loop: CASSPRLKNTEAFF. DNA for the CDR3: TGTGCCAGCAGCCCGAGATTGAAAAACACTGAAGCTTTCTTT.